The 5 T cell receptor beta chains presented below share a single source sample, sequenced in a study of blood T cell repertoires in COVID-19. TCRdb keeps only in-frame clones here, not all; method: immunoSEQ multiplex PCR. The repertoire holds approximately 190,000 clones, with roughly 84% as singletons. Material for sequencing was PBMCs or T cells enriched from blood (not recorded which). Receptors were obtained from a woman in her twenties or thirties who had been exposed to COVID-19.

This clone was detected a few times. The chain combines TRBV14 with TRBJ2-4; 7 bases match TRBD1. CDR1 SGHDN and CDR2 FVKESK come from the germline V gene. Losses at the gene ends were 3 bases for V and 7 bases for J; bases not matched to a gene: 3. This CDR3 region has 13 residues. The CDR3 DNA is TGTGCCAGCAGCCAGGACAGGCTTAACATTCAGTACTTC. It codes for CASSQDRLNIQYF.

This chain links TRBV5-1 with TRBJ1-1; TRBD1 agrees at 9 bases. This CDR3 contains 16 residues. CDR1 SGHRS and CDR2 YFSETQ come from the germline V gene. With V trimmed by 0 bases and J by 2 bases, 5 bases remained unmatched. The chain's CDR3 is CASSLEGGQGNTEAFF. In DNA, the CDR3 is TGCGCCAGCAGCTTGGAGGGGGGACAGGGAAACACTGAAGCTTTCTTT. The full variable domain, rest sourced from reference TRBV5-1 and TRBJ1-1, is KAGVTQTPRYLIKTRGQQVTLSCSPISGHRSVSWYQQTPGQGLQFLFEYFSETQRNKGNFPGRFSGRQFSNSRSEMNVSTLELGDSALYLCASSLEGGQGNTEAFFGQGTRLTVV.

The V gene is TRBV9, the J gene TRBJ2-7; 15 nucleotides line up with TRBD2. The CDR3 loop spans 19 amino acids. Germline CDR1 is SGDLS and CDR2 is YYNGEE. J was trimmed by 5 bases and V by 2 bases; bases with no gene match: 14. The DNA of the CDR3 is TGTGCCAGCAGCGTCTCCGGAGGGACTAGCGGGGGGACAGGGGACGAGCAGTACTTC. Its translation is CASSVSGGTSGGTGDEQYF. The whole variable domain, filled in from reference TRBV9 and TRBJ2-7, reads DSGVTQTPKHLITATGQRVTLRCSPRSGDLSVYWYQQSLDQGLQFLIQYYNGEERAKGNILERFSAQQFPDLHSELNLSSLELGDSALYFCASSVSGGTSGGTGDEQYFGPGTRLTVT.

CDR3 in DNA: TGCGCCAGCAGCTGGGGGACAGACCCGAACACTGAAGCTTTCTTT. It is translated as CASSWGTDPNTEAFF. The V call is TRBV5-1, the J call TRBJ1-1; TRBD1 matches at 7 bases. From germline, CDR1 is SGHRS and CDR2 YFSETQ. J gave up 1 base and V 3 bases, and 6 bases lay outside the gene matches. The CDR3 covers 15 residues.

V usage is TRBV15 and J usage is TRBJ1-5, with D uncertain. The germline V gene has CDR1 LNHNV and CDR2 YYDKDF (reference sequence). Trimming shortened V by 1 base and J by 6 bases, and 13 bases separated the two germline ends. This CDR3 has 15 residues. CDR3 nucleotides: TGTGCCACCAGCAGAGGGGAGCAGTTTTTTCAGCCCCAGCATTTT. Its protein product is CATSRGEQFFQPQHF.